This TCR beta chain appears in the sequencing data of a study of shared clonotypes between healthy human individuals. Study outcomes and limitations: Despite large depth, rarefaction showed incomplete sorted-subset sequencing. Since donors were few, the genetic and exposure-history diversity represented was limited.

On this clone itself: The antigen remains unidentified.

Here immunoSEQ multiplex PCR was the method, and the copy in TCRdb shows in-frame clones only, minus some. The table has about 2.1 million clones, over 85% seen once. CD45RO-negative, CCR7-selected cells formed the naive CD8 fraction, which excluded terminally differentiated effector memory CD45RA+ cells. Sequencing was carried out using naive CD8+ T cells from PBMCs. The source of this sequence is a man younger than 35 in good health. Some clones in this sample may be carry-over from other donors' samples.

The CDR3 sequence: CASRPQGAGGNQPQHF. In nucleotides, the CDR3 is TGTGCCAGCAGACCTCAGGGGGCGGGAGGTAATCAGCCCCAGCATTTT. The V call is TRBV2, the J call TRBJ1-5; 8 bases agree with TRBD1. In germline, CDR1 is SNHLY, CDR2 FYNNEI. This CDR3 region has 16 residues. V dropped 6 bases and J dropped 4; count of bases not matched to a gene: 11.